This record concerns one T cell receptor beta chain sequence. V lost 2 bases to trimming and J lost 1 base, with 6 bases between them. The CDR3 totals 14 residues. Germline loops: CDR1 SGDLS, CDR2 YYNGEE. Some clones are missing from TCRdb's copy, which holds only in-frame ones; the method was immunoSEQ multiplex PCR. The sample includes 55,000 to 70,000 clones, around 84% seen only once; the top ten take under 6%. This record comes from a study of OX40 agonist ivuxolimab in advanced cancers. On the study more broadly: The drug used for patients, ivuxolimab, was an agonistic anti-OX40 (CD134) antibody.

The specimen comprised CD4+ or CD8+ T cells sorted from blood, sampled in a trial of the OX40 agonist ivuxolimab. The clonotype comes from an adult with an advanced solid tumor such as melanoma, head and neck, liver or kidney cancer. The chain carries TRBV9 and TRBJ2-2; D unclear. Written as DNA, the CDR3 is TGTGCCAGCAGCGTGCAAGGGAACACCGGGGAGCTGTTTTTT. This translates into CASSVQGNTGELFF. Supplemented by reference TRBV9 and TRBJ2-2, the full variable domain reads DSGVTQTPKHLITATGQRVTLRCSPRSGDLSVYWYQQSLDQGLQFLIQYYNGEERAKGNILERFSAQQFPDLHSELNLSSLELGDSALYFCASSVQGNTGELFFGEGSRLTVL.